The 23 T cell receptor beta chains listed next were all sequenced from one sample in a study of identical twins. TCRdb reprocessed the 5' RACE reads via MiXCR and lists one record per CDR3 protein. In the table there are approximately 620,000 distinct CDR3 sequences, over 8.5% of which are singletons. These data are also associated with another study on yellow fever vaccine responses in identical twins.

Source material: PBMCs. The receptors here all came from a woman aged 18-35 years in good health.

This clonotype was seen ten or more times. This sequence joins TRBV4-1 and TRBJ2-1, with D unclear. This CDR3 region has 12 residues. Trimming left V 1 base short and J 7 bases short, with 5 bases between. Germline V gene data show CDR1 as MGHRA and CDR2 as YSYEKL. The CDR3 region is CASSQVGNEQFF. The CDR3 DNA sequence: TGCGCCAGCAGCCAAGTGGGGAATGAGCAGTTCTTC.

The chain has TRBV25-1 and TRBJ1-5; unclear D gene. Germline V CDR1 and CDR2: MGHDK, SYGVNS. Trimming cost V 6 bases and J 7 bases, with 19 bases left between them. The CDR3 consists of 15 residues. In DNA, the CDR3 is TGTGCCAGCAGCGTAGGGTCTGGGCGGATCCAGCCCCAGCATTTT. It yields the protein CASSVGSGRIQPQHF.

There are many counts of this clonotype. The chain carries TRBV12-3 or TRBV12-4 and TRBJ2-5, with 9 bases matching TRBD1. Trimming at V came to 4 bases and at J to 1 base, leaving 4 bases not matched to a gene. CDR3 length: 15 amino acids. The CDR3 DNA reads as TGTGCCAGCAGTTCACGACAGGGGGTCCAAGAGACCCAGTACTTC. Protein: CASSSRQGVQETQYF.

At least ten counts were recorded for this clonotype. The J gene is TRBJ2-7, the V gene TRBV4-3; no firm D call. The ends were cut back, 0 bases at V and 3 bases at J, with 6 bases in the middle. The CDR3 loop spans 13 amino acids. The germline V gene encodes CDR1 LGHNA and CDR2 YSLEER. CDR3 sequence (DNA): TGCGCCAGCAGCCAAGACTCGGGCTACGAGCAGTACTTC. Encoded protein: CASSQDSGYEQYF.

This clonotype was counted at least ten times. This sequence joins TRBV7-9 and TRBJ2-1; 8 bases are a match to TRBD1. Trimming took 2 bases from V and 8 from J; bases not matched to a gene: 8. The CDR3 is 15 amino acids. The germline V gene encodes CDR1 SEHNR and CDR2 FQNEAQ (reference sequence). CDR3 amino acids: CASSLYQGAIDEQFF. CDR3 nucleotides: TGTGCCAGCAGCTTATACCAGGGGGCTATTGATGAGCAGTTCTTC.

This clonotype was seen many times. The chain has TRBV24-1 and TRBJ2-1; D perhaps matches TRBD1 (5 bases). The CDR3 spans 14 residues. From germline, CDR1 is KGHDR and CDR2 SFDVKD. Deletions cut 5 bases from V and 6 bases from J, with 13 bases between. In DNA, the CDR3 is TGTGCCACCAGTGCCCACCGTGACAGCAATGAGCAGTTCTTC. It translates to CATSAHRDSNEQFF.

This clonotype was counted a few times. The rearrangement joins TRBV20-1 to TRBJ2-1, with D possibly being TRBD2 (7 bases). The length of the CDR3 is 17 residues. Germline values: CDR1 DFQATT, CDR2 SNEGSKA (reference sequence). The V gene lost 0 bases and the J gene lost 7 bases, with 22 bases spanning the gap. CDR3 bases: TGCAGTGCTAGAGACCCTCGGGGGGCGGGAGTACTAAATGAGCAGTTCTTC. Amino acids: CSARDPRGAGVLNEQFF.

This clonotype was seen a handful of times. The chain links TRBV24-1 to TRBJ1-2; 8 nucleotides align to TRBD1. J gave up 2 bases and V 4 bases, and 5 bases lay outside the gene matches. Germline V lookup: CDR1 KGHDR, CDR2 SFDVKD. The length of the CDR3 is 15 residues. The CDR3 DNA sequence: TGTGCCACCAGTGACCAAAGGGACAGGAACTATGGCTACACCTTC. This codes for CATSDQRDRNYGYTF.

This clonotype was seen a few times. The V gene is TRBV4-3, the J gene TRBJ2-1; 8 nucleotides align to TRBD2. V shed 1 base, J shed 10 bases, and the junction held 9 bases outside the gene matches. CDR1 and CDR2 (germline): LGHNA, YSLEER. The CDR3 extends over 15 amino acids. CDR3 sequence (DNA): TGCGCCAGCAGCCAAGGTTCCGGGAGGGCCCGGGAGCAGTTCTTC. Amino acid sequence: CASSQGSGRAREQFF.

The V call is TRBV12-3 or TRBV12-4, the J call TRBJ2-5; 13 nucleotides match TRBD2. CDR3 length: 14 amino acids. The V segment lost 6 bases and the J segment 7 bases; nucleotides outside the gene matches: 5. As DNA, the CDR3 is TGTGCCAGCAGCTCAACTAGCGGGGGGGGGACCCAGTACTTC. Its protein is CASSSTSGGGTQYF.

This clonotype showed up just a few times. The CDR3: CASSGEGGDNSPLHF. The CDR3 nucleotides are TGTGCCAGCAGCGGCGAAGGGGGCGATAATTCACCCCTCCACTTT. The V and J genes are TRBV5-6 and TRBJ1-6; TRBD1 matches 7 bases. With 4 bases clipped from V and 5 bases from J, the junction kept 6 bases outside the gene matches. CDR1 and CDR2 (germline): SGHDT, YYEEEE. The CDR3 is 15 residues long.

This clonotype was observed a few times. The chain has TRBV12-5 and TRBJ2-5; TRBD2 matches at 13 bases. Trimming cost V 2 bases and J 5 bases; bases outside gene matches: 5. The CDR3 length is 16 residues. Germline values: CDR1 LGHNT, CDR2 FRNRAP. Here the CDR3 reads CASGLTTSGGAETQYF. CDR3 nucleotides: TGTGCTAGTGGTTTGACAACTAGCGGGGGGGCCGAGACCCAGTACTTC. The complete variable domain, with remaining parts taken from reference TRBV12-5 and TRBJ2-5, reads DARVTQTPRHKVTEMGQEVTMRCQPILGHNTVFWYRQTMMQGLELLAYFRNRAPLDDSGMPKDRFSAEMPDATLATLKIQPSEPRDSAVYFCASGLTTSGGAETQYFGPGTRLLVL.

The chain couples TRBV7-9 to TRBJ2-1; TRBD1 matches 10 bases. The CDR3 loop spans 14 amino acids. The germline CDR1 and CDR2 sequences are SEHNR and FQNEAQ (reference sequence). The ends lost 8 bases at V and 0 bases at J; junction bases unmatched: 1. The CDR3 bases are TGTGCCAGCGGACAGGGGGTCTCCTACAATGAGCAGTTCTTC. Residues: CASGQGVSYNEQFF.

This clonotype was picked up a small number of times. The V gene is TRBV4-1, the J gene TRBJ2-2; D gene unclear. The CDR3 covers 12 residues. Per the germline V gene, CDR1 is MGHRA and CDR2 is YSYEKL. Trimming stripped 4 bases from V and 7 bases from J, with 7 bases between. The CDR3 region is CASSRSHGELFF. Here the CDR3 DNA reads TGCGCCAGCAGCCGATCTCACGGGGAGCTGTTTTTT.

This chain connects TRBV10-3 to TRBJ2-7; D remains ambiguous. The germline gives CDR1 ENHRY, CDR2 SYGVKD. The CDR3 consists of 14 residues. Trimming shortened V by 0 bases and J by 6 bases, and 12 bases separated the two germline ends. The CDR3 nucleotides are TGTGCCATCAGTGAGTCCGCGAGAATTGGCGAGCAGTACTTC. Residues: CAISESARIGEQYF.

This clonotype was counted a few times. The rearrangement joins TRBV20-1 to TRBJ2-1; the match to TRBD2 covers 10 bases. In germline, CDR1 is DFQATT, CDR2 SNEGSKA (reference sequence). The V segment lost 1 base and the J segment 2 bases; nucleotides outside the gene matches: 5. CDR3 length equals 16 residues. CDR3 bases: TGCAGTGCTAGAGGCGGCCTAGCGGGAGCCTACAATGAGCAGTTCTTC. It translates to CSARGGLAGAYNEQFF.

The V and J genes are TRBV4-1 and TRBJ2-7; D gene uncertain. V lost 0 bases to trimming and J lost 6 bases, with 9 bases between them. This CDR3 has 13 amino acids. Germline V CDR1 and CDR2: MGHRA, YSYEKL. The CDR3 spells CASSQDLIREQYF. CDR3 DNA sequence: TGCGCCAGCAGCCAAGATCTCATTCGCGAGCAGTACTTC.

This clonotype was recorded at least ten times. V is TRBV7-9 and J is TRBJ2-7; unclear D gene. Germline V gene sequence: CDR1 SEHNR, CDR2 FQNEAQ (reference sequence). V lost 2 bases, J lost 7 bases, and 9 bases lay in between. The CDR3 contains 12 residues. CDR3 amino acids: CASSLHFQEQYF. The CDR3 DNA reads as TGTGCCAGCAGCTTACATTTTCAGGAGCAGTACTTC.

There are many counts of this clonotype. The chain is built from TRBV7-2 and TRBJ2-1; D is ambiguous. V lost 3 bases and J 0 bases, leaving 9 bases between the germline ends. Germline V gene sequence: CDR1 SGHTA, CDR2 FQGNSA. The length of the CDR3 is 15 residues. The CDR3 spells CASSLAFSSYNEQFF. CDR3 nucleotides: TGTGCCAGCAGCTTGGCTTTTAGCTCCTACAATGAGCAGTTCTTC.

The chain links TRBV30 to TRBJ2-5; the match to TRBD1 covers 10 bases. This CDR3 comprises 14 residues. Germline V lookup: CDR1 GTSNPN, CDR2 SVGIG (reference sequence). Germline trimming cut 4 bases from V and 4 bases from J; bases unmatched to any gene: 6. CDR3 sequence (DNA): TGTGCCTGGATTCGGGGGGACAGGGGAGAGACCCAGTACTTC. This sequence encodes CAWIRGDRGETQYF. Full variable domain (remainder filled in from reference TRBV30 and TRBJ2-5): SQTIHQWPATLVQPVGSPLSLECTVEGTSNPNLYWYRQAAGRGLQLLFYSVGIGQISSEVPQNLSASRPQDRQFILSSKKLLLSDSGFYLCAWIRGDRGETQYFGPGTRLLVL.

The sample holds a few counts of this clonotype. CDR3 sequence reads: CSVEESGGRGQDGYTF. The DNA of the CDR3 is TGCAGCGTTGAAGAATCAGGTGGCAGGGGGCAGGATGGCTACACCTTC. The chain couples TRBV29-1 to TRBJ1-2; 8 nucleotides agree with TRBD1. V shed 0 bases and J 6 bases; nucleotides not matched to a gene: 12. The CDR3 is made up of 16 amino acids. CDR1 and CDR2 (germline): SQVTM, ANQGSEA.

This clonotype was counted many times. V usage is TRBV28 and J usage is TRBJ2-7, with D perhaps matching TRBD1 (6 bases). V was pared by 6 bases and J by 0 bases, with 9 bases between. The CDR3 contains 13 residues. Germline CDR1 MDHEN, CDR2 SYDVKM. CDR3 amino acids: CASSLGGSYEQYF. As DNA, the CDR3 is TGTGCCAGCAGCTTAGGGGGCTCCTACGAGCAGTACTTC.

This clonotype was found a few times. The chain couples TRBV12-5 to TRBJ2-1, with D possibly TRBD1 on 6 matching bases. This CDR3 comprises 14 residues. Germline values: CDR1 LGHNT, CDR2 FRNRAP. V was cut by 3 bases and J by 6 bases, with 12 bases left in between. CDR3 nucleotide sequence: TGTGCTAGTGGTTTAGGGGACACCCGCAATGAGCAGTTCTTC. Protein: CASGLGDTRNEQFF.